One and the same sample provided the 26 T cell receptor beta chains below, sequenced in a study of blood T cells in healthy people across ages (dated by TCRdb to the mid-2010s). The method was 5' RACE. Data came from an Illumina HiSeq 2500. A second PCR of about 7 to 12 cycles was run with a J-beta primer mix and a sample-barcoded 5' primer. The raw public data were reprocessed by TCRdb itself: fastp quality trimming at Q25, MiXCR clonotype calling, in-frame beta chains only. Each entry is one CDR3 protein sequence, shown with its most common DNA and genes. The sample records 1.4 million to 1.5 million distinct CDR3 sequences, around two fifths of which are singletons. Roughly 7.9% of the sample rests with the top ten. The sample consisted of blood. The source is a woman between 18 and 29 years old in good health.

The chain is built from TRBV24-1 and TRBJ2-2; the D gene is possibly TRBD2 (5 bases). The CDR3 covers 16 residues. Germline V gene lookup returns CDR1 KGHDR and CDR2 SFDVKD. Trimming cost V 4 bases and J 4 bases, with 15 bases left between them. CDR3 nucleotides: TGTGCCACCAGTGAAACGAGGGAATCCGGCACCGGGGAGCTGTTTTTT. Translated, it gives CATSETRESGTGELFF.

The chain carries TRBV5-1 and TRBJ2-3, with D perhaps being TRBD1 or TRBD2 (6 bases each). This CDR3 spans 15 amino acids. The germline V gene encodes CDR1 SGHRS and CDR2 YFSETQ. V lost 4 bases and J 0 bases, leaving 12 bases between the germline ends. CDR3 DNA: TGCGCCAGCAGCGACGGGGGCACTAGCACAGATACGCAGTATTTT. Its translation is CASSDGGTSTDTQYF. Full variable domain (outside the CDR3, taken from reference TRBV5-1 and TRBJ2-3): KAGVTQTPRYLIKTRGQQVTLSCSPISGHRSVSWYQQTPGQGLQFLFEYFSETQRNKGNFPGRFSGRQFSNSRSEMNVSTLELGDSALYLCASSDGGTSTDTQYFGPGTRLTVL.

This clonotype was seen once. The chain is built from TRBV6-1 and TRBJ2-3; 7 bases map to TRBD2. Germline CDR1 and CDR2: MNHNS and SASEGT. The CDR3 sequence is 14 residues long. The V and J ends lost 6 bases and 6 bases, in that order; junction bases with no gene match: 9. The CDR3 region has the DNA TGTGCCAGCAGCGCCGGACTAGAGGCGGATACGCAGTATTTT. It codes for CASSAGLEADTQYF.

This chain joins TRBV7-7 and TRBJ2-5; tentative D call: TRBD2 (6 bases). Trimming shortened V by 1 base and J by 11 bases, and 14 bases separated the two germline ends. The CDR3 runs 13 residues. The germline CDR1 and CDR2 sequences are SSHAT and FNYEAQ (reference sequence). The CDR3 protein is CASSLDYRREQYF. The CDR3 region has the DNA TGTGCCAGCAGCTTAGATTACCGTCGGGAGCAGTACTTC.

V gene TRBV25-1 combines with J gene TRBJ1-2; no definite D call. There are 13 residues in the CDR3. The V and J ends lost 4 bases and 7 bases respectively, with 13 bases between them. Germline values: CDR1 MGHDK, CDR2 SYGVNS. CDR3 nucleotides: TGTGCCAGCAGTGGCCAAAAGGCGGGTGGCTACACCTTC. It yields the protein CASSGQKAGGYTF.

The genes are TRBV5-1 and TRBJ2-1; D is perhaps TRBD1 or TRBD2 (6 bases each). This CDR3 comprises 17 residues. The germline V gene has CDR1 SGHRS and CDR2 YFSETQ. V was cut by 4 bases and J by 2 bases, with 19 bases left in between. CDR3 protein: CASSQRVGGTTYNEQFF. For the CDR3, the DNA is TGCGCCAGCAGCCAACGAGTGGGCGGGACAACCTACAATGAGCAGTTCTTC. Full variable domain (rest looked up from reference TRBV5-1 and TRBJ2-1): KAGVTQTPRYLIKTRGQQVTLSCSPISGHRSVSWYQQTPGQGLQFLFEYFSETQRNKGNFPGRFSGRQFSNSRSEMNVSTLELGDSALYLCASSQRVGGTTYNEQFFGPGTRLTVL.

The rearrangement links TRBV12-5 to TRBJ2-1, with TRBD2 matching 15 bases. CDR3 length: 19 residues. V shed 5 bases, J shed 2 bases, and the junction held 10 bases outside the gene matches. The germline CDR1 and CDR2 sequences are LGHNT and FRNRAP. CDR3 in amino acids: CASGGSWTSGRDAYNEQFF. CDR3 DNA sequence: TGTGCTAGTGGTGGGTCCTGGACTAGCGGGAGGGACGCCTACAATGAGCAGTTCTTC.

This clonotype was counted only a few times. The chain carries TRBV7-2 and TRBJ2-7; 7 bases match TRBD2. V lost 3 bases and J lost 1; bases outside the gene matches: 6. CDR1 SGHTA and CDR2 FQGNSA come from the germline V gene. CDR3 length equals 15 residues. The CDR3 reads CASSFQRGYSYEQYF. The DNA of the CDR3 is TGTGCCAGCAGCTTCCAGCGGGGCTATTCCTACGAGCAGTACTTC.

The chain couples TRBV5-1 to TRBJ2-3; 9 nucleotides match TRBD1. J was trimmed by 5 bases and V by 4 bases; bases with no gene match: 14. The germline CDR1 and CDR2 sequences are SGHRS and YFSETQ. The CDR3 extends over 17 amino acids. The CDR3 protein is CASSPRDRVALVDTQYF. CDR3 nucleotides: TGCGCCAGCAGCCCGCGGGACAGGGTGGCGTTAGTAGATACGCAGTATTTT.

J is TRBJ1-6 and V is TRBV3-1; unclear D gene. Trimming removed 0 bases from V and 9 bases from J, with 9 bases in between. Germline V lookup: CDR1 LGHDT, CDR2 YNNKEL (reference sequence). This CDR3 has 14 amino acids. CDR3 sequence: CASSQDEAVSPLHF. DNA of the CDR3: TGTGCCAGCAGCCAAGATGAAGCGGTTTCACCCCTCCACTTT.

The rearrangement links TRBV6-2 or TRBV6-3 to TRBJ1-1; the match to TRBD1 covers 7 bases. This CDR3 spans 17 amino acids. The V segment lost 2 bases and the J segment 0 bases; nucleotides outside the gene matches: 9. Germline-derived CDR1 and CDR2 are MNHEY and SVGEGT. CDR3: CASSYAGTADMNTEAFF. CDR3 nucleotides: TGTGCCAGCAGTTACGCAGGGACAGCAGACATGAACACTGAAGCTTTCTTT.

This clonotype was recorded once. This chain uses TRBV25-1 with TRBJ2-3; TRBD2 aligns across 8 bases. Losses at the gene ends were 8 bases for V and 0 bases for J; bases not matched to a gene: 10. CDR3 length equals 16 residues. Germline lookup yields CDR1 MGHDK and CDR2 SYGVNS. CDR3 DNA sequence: TGTGCCAGCTCAGCCGGGACTAGGGCTAGCACAGATACGCAGTATTTT. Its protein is CASSAGTRASTDTQYF.

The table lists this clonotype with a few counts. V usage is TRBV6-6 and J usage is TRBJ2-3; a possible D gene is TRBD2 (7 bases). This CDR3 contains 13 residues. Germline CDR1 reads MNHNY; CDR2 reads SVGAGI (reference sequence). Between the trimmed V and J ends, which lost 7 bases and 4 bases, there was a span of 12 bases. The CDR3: CASTGGVADTQYF. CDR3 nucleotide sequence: TGTGCCAGCACGGGGGGCGTGGCAGATACGCAGTATTTT.

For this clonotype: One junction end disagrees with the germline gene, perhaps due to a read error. CDR3 sequence reads: CAGSQDWTGIRETQYF. CDR3 coding DNA: TGCGCCGGCAGCCAAGATTGGACAGGGATCCGGGAGACCCAGTACTTC. V gene TRBV4-1 combines with J gene TRBJ2-7; 8 nucleotides match TRBD1. The end of the DNA aligns better with TRBJ2-5, so the J call may be wrong. Germline-derived CDR1 and CDR2 are MGHRA and YSYEKL. The CDR3 is 16 amino acids.

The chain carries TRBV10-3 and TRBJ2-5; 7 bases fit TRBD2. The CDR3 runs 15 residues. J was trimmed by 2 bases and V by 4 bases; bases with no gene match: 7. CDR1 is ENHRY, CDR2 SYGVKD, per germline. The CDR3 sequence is CAISGGGSSQETQYF. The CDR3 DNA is TGTGCCATCAGTGGTGGCGGGAGTAGTCAAGAGACCCAGTACTTC.

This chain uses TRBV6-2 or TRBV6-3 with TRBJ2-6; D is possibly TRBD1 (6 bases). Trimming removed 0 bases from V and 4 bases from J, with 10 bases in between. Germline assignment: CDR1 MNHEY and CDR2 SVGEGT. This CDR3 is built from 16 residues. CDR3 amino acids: CASSYSGAQGANVLTF. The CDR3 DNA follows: TGTGCCAGCAGTTACTCGGGGGCGCAAGGGGCCAACGTCCTGACTTTC.

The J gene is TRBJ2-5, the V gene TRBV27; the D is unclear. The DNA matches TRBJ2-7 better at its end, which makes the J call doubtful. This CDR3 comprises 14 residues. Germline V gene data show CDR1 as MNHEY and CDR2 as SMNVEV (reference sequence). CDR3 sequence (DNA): TGTGCCAGCAGTATTACCGGCCCCAGGAACGAGCAGTACTTC. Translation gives CASSITGPRNEQYF.

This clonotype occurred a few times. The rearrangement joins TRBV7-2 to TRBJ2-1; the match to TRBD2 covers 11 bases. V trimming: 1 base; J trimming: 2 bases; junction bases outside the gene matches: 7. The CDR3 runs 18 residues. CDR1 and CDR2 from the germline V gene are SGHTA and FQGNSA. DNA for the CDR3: TGTGCCAGCAGCTTAGAGGAAACGGGACTAGCGGCCTACAATGAGCAGTTCTTC. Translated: CASSLEETGLAAYNEQFF.

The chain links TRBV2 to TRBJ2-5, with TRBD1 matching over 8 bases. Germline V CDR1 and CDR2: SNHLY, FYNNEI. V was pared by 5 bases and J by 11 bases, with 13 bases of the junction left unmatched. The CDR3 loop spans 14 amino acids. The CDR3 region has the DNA TGTGCCAGCAGTAAGGACAGGGCCCAGGATGAGCAGTACTTC. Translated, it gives CASSKDRAQDEQYF.

This CDR3 is CSARDSRPGWREGYTF. CDR3 nucleotides: TGCAGTGCTAGAGATTCTCGACCAGGGTGGAGGGAAGGCTACACCTTC. The V and J genes are TRBV20-1 and TRBJ1-2, with D possibly being TRBD1 (5 bases). Germline V gives CDR1 DFQATT, CDR2 SNEGSKA (reference sequence). Between the trimmed V and J ends, which lost 0 bases and 8 bases, there was a span of 22 bases. This CDR3 comprises 16 residues.

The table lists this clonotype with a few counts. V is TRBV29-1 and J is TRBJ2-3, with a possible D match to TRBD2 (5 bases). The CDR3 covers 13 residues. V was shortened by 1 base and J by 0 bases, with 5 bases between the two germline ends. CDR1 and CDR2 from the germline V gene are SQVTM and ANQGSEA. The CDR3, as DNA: TGCAGCGTTGAAGGGGAGAGCACAGATACGCAGTATTTT. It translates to CSVEGESTDTQYF.

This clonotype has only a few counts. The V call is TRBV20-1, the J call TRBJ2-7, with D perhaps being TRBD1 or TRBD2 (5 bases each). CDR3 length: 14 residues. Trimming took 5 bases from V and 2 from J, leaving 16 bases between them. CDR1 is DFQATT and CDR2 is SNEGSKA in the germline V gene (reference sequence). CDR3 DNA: TGCAGTGCTCTTAAAAGGGACCGCGCCTACGAGCAGTACTTC. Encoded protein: CSALKRDRAYEQYF.

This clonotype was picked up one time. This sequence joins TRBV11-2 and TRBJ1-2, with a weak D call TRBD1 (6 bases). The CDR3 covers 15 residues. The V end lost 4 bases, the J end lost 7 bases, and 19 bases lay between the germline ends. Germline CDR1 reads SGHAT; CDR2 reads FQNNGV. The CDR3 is CASSSVGGRLRGYTF. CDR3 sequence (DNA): TGTGCCAGCAGCTCAGTTGGGGGGCGACTACGTGGCTACACCTTC.

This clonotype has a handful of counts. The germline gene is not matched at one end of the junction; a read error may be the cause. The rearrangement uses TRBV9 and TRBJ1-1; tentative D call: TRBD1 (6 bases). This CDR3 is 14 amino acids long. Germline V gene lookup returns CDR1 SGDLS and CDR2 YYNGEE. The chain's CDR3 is CASSVGGDGTEAFF. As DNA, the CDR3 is TGTGCCAGTAGCGTAGGGGGAGATGGTACTGAAGCTTTCTTT.

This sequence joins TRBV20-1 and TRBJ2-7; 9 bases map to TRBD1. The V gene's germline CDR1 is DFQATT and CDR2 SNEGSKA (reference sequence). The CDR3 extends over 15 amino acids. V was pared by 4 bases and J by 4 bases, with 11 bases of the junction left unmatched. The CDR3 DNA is TGCAGTGCTAAGGGGTCGGGACAGGGCAGATACGAGCAGTACTTC. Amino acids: CSAKGSGQGRYEQYF.

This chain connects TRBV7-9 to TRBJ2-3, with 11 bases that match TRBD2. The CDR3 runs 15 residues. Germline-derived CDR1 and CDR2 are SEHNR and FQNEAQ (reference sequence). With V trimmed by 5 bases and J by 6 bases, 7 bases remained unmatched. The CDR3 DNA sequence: TGTGCCAGCAGCGAAGGGACTAGCGGTAGGGATACGCAGTATTTT. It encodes CASSEGTSGRDTQYF.